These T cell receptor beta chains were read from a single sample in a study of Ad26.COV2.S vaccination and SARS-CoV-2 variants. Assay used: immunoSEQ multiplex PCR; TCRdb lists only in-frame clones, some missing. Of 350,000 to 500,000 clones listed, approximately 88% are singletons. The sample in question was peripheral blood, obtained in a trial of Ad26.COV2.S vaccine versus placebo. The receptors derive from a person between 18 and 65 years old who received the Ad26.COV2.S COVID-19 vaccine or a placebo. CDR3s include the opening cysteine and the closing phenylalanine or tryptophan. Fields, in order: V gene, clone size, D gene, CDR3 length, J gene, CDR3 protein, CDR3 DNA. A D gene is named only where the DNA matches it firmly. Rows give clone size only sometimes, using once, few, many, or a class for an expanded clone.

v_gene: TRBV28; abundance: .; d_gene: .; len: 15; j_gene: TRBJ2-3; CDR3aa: CASSLSGQSTDTQYF; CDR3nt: TGTGCCAGCAGTTTATCGGGACAAAGCACAGATACGCAGTATTTT
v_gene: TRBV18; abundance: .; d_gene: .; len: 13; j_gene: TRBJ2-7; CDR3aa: CASQGQGSAEQYF; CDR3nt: TGTGCCAGCCAGGGTCAGGGGTCGGCCGAGCAGTACTTC
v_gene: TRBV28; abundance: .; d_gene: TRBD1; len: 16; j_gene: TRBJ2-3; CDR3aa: CASSSWTGGGTDTQYF; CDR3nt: TGTGCCAGCAGTTCCTGGACAGGGGGAGGCACAGATACGCAGTATTTT
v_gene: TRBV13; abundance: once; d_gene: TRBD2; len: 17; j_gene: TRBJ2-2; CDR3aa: CASRGTVGLANTGELFF; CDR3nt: TGTGCCAGCAGGGGGACTGTTGGACTAGCGAACACCGGGGAGCTGTTTTTT
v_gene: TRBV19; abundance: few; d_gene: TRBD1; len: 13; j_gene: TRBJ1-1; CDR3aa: CASSGQGASEAFF; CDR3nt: TGTGCCAGTTCGGGACAGGGGGCCTCTGAAGCTTTCTTT
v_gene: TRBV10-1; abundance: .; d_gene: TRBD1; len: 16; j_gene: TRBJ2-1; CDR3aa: CASSDFADRGLNEQFF; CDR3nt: TGCGCCAGCAGTGATTTTGCGGACAGGGGGCTTAATGAGCAGTTCTTC
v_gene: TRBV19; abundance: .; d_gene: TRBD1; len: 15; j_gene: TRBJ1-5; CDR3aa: CASSSRQGSNQPQHF; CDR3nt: TGTGCCAGTAGTTCCCGACAGGGTAGCAATCAGCCCCAGCATTTT
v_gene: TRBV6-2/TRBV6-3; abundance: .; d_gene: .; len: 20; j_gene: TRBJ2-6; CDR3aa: CASSYEKGQPKDSGANVLTF; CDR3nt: TGTGCCAGCAGTTACGAGAAGGGACAACCTAAAGACTCTGGGGCCAACGTCCTGACTTTC
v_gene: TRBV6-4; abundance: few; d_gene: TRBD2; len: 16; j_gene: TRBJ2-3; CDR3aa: CASSDSSGGSTDTQYF; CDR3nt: TGTGCCAGCAGTGACTCGAGCGGGGGGTCCACAGATACGCAGTATTTT
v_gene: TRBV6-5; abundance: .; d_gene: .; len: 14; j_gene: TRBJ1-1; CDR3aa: CASRSGAEDTEAFF; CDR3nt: TGTGCCAGCAGATCAGGGGCGGAGGACACTGAAGCTTTCTTT
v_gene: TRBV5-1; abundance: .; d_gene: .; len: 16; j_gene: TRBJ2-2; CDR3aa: CASSLAGGRNTGELFF; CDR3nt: TGCGCCAGCAGCTTGGCTGGGGGGCGGAACACCGGGGAGCTGTTTTTT
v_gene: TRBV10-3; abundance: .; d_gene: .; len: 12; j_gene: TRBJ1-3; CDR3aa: CAISVSGNTIYF; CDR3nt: TGTGCCATCTCAGTCTCTGGAAACACCATATATTTT
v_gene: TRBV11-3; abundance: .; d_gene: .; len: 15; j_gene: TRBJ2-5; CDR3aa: CASSLRGTEQETQYF; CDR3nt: TGTGCCAGCAGCTTAAGGGGTACAGAGCAAGAGACCCAGTACTTC
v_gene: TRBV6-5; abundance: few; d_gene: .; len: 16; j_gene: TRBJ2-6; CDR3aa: CASSWTPPLGANVLTF; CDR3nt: TGTGCCAGCAGTTGGACCCCTCCGCTGGGGGCCAACGTCCTGACTTTC
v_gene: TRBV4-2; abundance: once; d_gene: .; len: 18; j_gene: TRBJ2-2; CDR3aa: CASSPLGEGGSNTGELFF; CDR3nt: TGTGCCAGCAGCCCACTGGGTGAGGGGGGATCGAACACCGGGGAGCTGTTTTTT
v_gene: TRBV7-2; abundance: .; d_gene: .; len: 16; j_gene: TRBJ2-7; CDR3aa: CASSPHAGTPSYEQYF; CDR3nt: TGTGCCAGCAGCCCCCACGCAGGGACCCCCAGCTACGAGCAGTACTTC
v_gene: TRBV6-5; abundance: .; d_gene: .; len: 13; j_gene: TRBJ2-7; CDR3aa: CASSPGLFYEQYF; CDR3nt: TGTGCCAGCAGTCCGGGACTGTTCTACGAGCAGTACTTC
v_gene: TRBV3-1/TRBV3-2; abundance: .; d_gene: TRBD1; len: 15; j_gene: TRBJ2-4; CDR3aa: CASSQAGTGKNIQYF; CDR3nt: TGTGCCAGCAGCCAAGCCGGGACAGGGAAAAACATTCAGTACTTC
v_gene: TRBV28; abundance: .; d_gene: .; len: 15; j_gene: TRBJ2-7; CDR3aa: CASSSRHQPSYEQYF; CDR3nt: TGTGCCAGCAGTTCGCGCCATCAGCCTTCCTACGAGCAGTACTTC
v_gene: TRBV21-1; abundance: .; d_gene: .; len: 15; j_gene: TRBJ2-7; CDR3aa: CASGISTSGGYEQYF; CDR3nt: TGTGCCAGCGGAATTTCGACTAGCGGGGGCTACGAGCAGTACTTC
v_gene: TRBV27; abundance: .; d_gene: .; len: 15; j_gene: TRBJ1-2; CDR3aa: CASSLSRGADYGYTF; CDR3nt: TGTGCCAGCAGTTTATCCCGGGGCGCAGACTATGGCTACACCTTC
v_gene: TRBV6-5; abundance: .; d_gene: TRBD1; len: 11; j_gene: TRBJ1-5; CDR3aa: CASSSGTGAHF; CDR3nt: TGTGCCAGCAGTTCAGGGACAGGTGCGCATTTT
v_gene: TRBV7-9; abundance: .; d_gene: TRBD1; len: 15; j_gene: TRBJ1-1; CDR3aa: CASSFPRGLGTEAFF; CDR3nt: TGTGCCAGCAGCTTTCCCAGGGGGCTTGGCACTGAAGCTTTCTTT
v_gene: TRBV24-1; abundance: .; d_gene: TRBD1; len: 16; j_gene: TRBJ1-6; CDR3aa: CATWTGGSSYNSPLHF; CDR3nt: TGTGCCACCTGGACAGGGGGAAGCTCCTATAATTCACCCCTCCACTTT
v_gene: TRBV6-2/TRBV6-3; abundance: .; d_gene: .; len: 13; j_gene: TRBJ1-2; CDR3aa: CASSFGQFYGYTF; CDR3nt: TGTGCCAGCAGTTTTGGGCAGTTCTATGGCTACACCTTC